The clone carrying this TCR beta chain turned up a few times. This sample was included in a study of identical twins. TCRdb processed the 5' RACE reads anew with MiXCR; each CDR3 protein has one entry. The repertoire holds 400,000 to 550,000 distinct CDR3 sequences, with roughly 13% as singletons. V lost 5 bases and J lost 2, with 16 bases in between. The CDR3 is 15 amino acids. These same records also appear under a second study, on yellow fever vaccine responses in identical twins.

The sequenced sample was CD4+ T cells sorted from blood. This clonotype originated in a woman aged 18-35 years in good health. The V call is TRBV12-3 or TRBV12-4, the J call TRBJ2-7; TRBD1 is a possible D gene (5 bases). CDR3 in amino acids: CASSARQLDAYEQYF. DNA for the CDR3: TGTGCCAGCAGTGCCAGACAGCTAGACGCCTACGAGCAGTACTTC.